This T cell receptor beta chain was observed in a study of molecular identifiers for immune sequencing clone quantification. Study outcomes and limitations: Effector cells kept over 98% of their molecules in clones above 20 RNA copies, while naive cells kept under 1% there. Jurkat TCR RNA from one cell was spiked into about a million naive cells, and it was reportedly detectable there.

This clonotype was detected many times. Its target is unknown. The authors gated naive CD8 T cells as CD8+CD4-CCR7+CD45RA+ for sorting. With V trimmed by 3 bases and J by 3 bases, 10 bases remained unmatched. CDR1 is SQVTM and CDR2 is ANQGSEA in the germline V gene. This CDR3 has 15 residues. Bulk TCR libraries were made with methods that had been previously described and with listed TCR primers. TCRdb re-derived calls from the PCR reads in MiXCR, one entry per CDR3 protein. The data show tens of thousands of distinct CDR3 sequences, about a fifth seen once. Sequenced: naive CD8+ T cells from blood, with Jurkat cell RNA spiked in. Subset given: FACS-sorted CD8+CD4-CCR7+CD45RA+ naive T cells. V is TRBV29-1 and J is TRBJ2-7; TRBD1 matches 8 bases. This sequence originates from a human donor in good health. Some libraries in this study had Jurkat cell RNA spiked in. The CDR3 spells CSVDESGTGYYEQYF. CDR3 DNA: TGCAGCGTTGATGAGTCCGGGACAGGATACTACGAGCAGTACTTC.